The present T cell receptor (beta chain) was sequenced within a study of metastatic and nonmetastatic thyroid tumors. This clone came up many times. Thyroid surgery had not been preceded by any treatment in any patient. As originally analysed: CDR3 differences across clinicopathological groups were used to build a distant-metastasis classifier for papillary thyroid cancer. TCRdb redid the clone calls on the PCR reads using MiXCR. These V and J calls rely on TCRdb rather than the paper's analysis. The table shows around 13,000 clones, with 23% occurring only once. The specimen was blood. The sequence derives from a female donor with papillary thyroid cancer or a benign thyroid nodule (not recorded which). Some clones in this sample may be carry-over from other donors' samples.

The CDR3 DNA sequence: TGTGCCAGCAGCTTACTAGGGGGGGCCCGCGAGCAGTACTTC. Amino acid sequence: CASSLLGGAREQYF. The chain has TRBV13 and TRBJ2-7; D might be TRBD2 (7 bases). Trimming cost V 2 bases and J 6 bases, with 14 bases left between them. CDR1 PRHDT and CDR2 FYEKMQ come from the germline V gene (reference sequence). This CDR3 spans 14 amino acids.